This TCR beta chain was sequenced for a study of PD-1 blockade in classical Hodgkin lymphoma. Study results and caveats: A significant rise in TCR diversity was seen by C4D1 for CD4+ cells but not for CD8+ cells. Compared with healthy donors, newly diagnosed patients reportedly showed lower baseline TCR diversity.

Germline CDR1 is ENHRY and CDR2 is SYGVKD. The length of the CDR3 is 14 residues. The V gene lost 6 bases and the J gene lost 0 bases, with 12 bases spanning the gap. This clone was recorded once. Its antigen is as yet unknown. Documented time point: cycle 4 day 1 (C4D1), after about 6 weeks of nivolumab. All patients experienced relapse after autologous stem cell transplantation, and brentuximab vedotin exposure was variable. Complete response, partial response or progressive disease was each patient's best response. Generated by immunoSEQ multiplex PCR, the TCRdb table keeps only in-frame clones and is missing some. The table has about 90,000 clones, under 85% seen once.

The rearrangement joins TRBV10-3 to TRBJ2-7; a weak D match, TRBD1 (6 bases). This TCR came from a human donor with classical Hodgkin lymphoma. The material was peripheral blood mononuclear cells (PBMCs), obtained before the fourth cycle of nivolumab. This chain's CDR3 is CAISERGSSYEQYF. The DNA for the CDR3 is TGTGCCATCAGCGAAAGGGGGAGCTCCTACGAGCAGTACTTC.